Presented here are 12 T cell receptor beta chains from one specimen sequenced in a study of T cells in Graves' hyperthyroidism and ophthalmopathy. What was amplified from RNA transcripts were TCR beta CDR3 regions. The study used the HTBI primer set for a first-round RT-PCR of the TCR CDR3. TCRdb reprocessed the multiplex PCR reads via MiXCR and lists one record per CDR3 protein. The profile shows about 770,000 distinct CDR3 sequences, around 20% of them singletons. The sample taken for sequencing was blood. Receptors were obtained from a woman in her forties or fifties with Graves' hyperthyroidism that later progressed to Graves' ophthalmopathy.

The rearrangement links TRBV11-1 to TRBJ2-5; D could derive from TRBD1 or TRBD2 (5 bases each). V dropped 3 bases and J dropped 5 bases, with 13 bases sitting between them. Germline loops: CDR1 SGHAT, CDR2 FQDESV (reference sequence). CDR3 length equals 14 residues. CDR3 protein: CASSFRGPRETQYF. In DNA form, the CDR3 reads TGTGCCAGCAGCTTCCGGGGACCCCGGGAGACCCAGTACTTC. Supplemented by reference TRBV11-1 and TRBJ2-5, the full variable domain reads EAEVAQSPRYKITEKSQAVAFWCDPISGHATLYWYRQILGQGPELLVQFQDESVVDDSQLPKDRFSAERLKGVDSTLKIQPAELGDSAMYLCASSFRGPRETQYFGPGTRLLVL.

This clonotype was seen only a few times. Here the CDR3 reads CASSLSTGGTDTQYF. The CDR3 nucleotides are TGTGCCAGCAGCTTATCTACAGGGGGCACAGATACGCAGTATTTT. The V call is TRBV7-3, the J call TRBJ2-3; TRBD1 matches 7 bases. CDR1 and CDR2 (germline): SGHTA, FQGTGA. CDR3 length equals 15 residues. The V segment lost 2 bases and the J segment 1 base; nucleotides outside the gene matches: 3.

The chain uses TRBV5-6 and TRBJ2-1, with D possibly TRBD1 on 5 matching bases. The V end lost 2 bases, the J end lost 1 base, and 7 bases lay between the germline ends. The CDR3 length is 14 residues. Germline CDR1 SGHDT, CDR2 YYEEEE. The CDR3 loop reads CASSFAGSYNEQFF. CDR3 coding DNA: TGTGCCAGCAGCTTCGCAGGGTCCTACAATGAGCAGTTCTTC.

This chain connects TRBV20-1 to TRBJ2-6; the D gene could be TRBD1 or TRBD2 (5 bases each). Germline assignment: CDR1 DFQATT and CDR2 SNEGSKA (reference sequence). V shed 3 bases and J shed 2 bases, with 11 bases lying between them. The CDR3 covers 15 residues. In DNA form, the CDR3 reads TGCAGTGCTAGCGGGACGGATCCTGGGGCCAACGTCCTGACTTTC. Its translation is CSASGTDPGANVLTF.

The gene calls are TRBV5-1 and TRBJ2-5; 8 bases are shared with TRBD2. V gave up 2 bases and J gave up 2 bases; unmatched junction bases: 2. Germline V gene lookup returns CDR1 SGHRS and CDR2 YFSETQ. The CDR3 totals 14 residues. The CDR3 DNA reads as TGCGCCAGCAGCTTCCCGGGAGGGCAAGAGACCCAGTACTTC. This gives the protein CASSFPGGQETQYF.

This chain connects TRBV6-1 to TRBJ1-1; D ambiguous. The CDR3 contains 10 residues. Trimming removed 1 base at V and 10 bases at J, with 4 bases between. Germline V gives CDR1 MNHNS, CDR2 SASEGT. The CDR3 region has the DNA TGTGCCAGCAGTGAAGGGACAGCTTTCTTT. Protein sequence: CASSEGTAFF.

Many counts were recorded for this clonotype. The genes are TRBV12-3 or TRBV12-4 and TRBJ1-1; TRBD1 agrees at 8 bases. Germline trimming cut 3 bases from V and 1 base from J; bases unmatched to any gene: 4. The CDR3 is 15 residues long. The CDR3 DNA sequence: TGTGCCAGCAGTTTTACAGGGGGGACGAACACTGAAGCTTTCTTT. The encoded protein is CASSFTGGTNTEAFF.

In its sample, this clonotype was seen a few times. The rearrangement uses TRBV2 and TRBJ1-3, with D possibly TRBD1 on 6 matching bases. In germline, CDR1 is SNHLY, CDR2 FYNNEI. CDR3 length equals 14 residues. Trimming shortened V by 10 bases and J by 1 base, and 14 bases separated the two germline ends. The CDR3 sequence: CAKFTGSSGNTIYF. The CDR3 DNA reads TGTGCCAAGTTTACAGGGAGTTCTGGAAACACCATATATTTT.

This chain joins TRBV6-1 and TRBJ2-7; D assignment may be TRBD1 or TRBD2 (5 bases each). CDR1 MNHNS and CDR2 SASEGT come from the germline V gene. Trimming took off 7 bases at V and 0 bases at J, with 7 bases between the two ends. The CDR3 totals 12 residues. Here the CDR3 reads CASNGGSYEQYF. CDR3 nucleotides: TGTGCCAGCAATGGGGGCTCCTACGAGCAGTACTTC.

This clonotype was seen at least ten times. The V gene is TRBV20-1, the J gene TRBJ2-3; 10 bases match TRBD2. Germline trimming cut 6 bases from V and 3 bases from J; bases unmatched to any gene: 6. The germline V gene has CDR1 DFQATT and CDR2 SNEGSKA (reference sequence). The CDR3 extends over 14 amino acids. The CDR3 nucleotides are TGCAGTGCAGAACTTAGCGGGGGGACAGATACGCAGTATTTT. This codes for CSAELSGGTDTQYF.

The table lists this clonotype with a few counts. The chain carries TRBV10-3 and TRBJ1-5; D perhaps matches TRBD1 (5 bases). Germline V gene lookup returns CDR1 ENHRY and CDR2 SYGVKD. With 4 bases removed from V and 3 bases from J, the gap between germline ends came to 10 bases. This CDR3 region has 14 residues. CDR3 protein: CAISAGGPNQPQHF. The CDR3 bases are TGTGCCATCAGTGCGGGGGGTCCCAATCAGCCCCAGCATTTT.

The chain uses TRBV6-2 or TRBV6-3 and TRBJ2-3, with a weak D call TRBD1 (5 bases). CDR3 length: 14 residues. Per germline, CDR1 MNHEY and CDR2 SVGEGT. V was shortened by 6 bases and J by 2 bases, with 12 bases between the two germline ends. The CDR3 region is CASSNRLSTDTQYF. The CDR3 nucleotides read TGTGCCAGCAGCAACAGGCTTTCCACAGATACGCAGTATTTT.